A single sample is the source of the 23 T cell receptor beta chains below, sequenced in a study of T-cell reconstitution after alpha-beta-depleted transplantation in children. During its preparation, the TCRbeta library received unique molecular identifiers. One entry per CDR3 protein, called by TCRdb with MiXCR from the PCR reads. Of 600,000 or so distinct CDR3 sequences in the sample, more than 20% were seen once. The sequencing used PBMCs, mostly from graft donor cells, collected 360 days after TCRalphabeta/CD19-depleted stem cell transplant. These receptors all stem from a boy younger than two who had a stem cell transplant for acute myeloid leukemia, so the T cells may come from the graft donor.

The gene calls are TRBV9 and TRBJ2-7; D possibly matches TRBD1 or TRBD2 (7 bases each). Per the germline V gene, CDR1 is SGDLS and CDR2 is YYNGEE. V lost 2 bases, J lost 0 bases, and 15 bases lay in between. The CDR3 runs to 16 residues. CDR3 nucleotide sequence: TGTGCCAGCAGCGTCGGGGGGACAGCCTCCTCCTACGAGCAGTACTTC. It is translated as CASSVGGTASSYEQYF.

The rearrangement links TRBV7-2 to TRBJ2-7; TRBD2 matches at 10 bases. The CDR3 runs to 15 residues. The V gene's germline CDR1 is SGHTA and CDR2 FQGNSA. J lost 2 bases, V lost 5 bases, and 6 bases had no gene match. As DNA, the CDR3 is TGTGCCAGCAGCCCAGTGGGACTAGCGACCTACGAGCAGTACTTC. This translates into CASSPVGLATYEQYF.

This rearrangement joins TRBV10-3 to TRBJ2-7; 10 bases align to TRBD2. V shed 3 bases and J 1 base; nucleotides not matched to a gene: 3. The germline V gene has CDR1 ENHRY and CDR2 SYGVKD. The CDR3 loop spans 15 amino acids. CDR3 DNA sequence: TGTGCCATCAGTGACGCTAGCGGGGGTTCCTACGAGCAGTACTTC. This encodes CAISDASGGSYEQYF.

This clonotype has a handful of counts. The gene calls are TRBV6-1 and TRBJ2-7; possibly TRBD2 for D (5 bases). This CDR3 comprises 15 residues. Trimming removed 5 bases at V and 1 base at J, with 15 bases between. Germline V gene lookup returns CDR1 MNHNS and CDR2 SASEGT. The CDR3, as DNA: TGTGCCAGCAGTAAAGACGGGAATCCTTCCTACGAGCAGTACTTC. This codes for CASSKDGNPSYEQYF.

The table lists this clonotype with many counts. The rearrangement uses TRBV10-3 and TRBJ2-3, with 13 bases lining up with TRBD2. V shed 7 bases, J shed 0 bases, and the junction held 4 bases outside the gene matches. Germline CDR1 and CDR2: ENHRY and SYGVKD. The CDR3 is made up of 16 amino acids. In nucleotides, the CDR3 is TGTGCCATCATCCGGACTAGCGGGGGCAGCACAGATACGCAGTATTTT. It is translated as CAIIRTSGGSTDTQYF.

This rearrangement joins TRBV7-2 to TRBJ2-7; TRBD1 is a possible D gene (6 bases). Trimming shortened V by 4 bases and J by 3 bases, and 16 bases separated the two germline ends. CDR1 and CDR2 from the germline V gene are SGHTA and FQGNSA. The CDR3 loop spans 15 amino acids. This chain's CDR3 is CASSSSPGTNYEQYF. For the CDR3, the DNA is TGTGCCAGCAGCTCGTCACCCGGGACAAACTACGAGCAGTACTTC.

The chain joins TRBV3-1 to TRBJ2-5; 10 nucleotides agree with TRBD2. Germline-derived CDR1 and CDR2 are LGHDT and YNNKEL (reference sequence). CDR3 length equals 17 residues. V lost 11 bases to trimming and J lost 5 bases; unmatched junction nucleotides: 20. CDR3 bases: TGTGCCTGCTGCCAAGTTCAGCGGGGGGGCCCGGGGGAGACCCAGTACTTC. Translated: CACCQVQRGGPGETQYF.

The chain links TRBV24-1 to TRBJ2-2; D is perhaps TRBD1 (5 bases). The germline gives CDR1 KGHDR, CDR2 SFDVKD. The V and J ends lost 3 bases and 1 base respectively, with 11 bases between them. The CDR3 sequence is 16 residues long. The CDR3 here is CATSDLLTGNTGELFF. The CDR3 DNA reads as TGTGCCACCAGTGATCTACTCACAGGGAACACCGGGGAGCTGTTTTTT.

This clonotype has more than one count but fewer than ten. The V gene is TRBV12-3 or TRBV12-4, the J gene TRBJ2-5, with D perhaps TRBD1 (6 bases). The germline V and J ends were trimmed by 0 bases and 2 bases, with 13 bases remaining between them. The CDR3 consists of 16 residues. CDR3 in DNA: TGTGCCAGCAGTTTAGCCACACAGGGTGGGCAAGAGACCCAGTACTTC. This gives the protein CASSLATQGGQETQYF.

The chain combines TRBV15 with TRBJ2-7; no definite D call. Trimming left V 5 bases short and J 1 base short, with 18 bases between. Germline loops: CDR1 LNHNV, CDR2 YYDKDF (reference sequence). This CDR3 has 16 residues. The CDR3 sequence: CATSRSWSPVSYEQYF. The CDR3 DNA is TGTGCCACCAGCCGCTCCTGGAGTCCCGTATCCTACGAGCAGTACTTC.

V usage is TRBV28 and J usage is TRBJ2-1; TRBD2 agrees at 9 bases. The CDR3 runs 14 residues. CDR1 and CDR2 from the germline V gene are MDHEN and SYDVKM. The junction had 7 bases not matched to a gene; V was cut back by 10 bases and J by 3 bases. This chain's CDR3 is CAIPSGGIYNEQFF. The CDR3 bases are TGTGCCATCCCAAGCGGGGGGATCTACAATGAGCAGTTCTTC.

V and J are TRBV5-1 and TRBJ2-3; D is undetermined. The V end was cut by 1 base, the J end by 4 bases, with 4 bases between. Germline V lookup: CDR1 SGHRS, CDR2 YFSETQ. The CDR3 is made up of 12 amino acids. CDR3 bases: TGCGCCAGCAGCTTGATGTCAGATACGCAGTATTTT. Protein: CASSLMSDTQYF.

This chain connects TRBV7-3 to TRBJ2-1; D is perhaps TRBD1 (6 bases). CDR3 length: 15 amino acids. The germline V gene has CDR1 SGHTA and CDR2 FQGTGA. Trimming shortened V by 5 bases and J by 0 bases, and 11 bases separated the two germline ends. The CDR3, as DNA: TGTGCCAGCAGCCCTATGGGGGCCTCCTACAATGAGCAGTTCTTC. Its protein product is CASSPMGASYNEQFF.

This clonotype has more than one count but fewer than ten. CDR3 amino acids: CASSPYRGGDTQYF. CDR3 DNA: TGCGCCAGCAGCCCCTACCGCGGGGGGGATACGCAGTATTTT. This chain connects TRBV5-1 to TRBJ2-3; 8 positions match TRBD2. The length of the CDR3 is 14 residues. The germline gives CDR1 SGHRS, CDR2 YFSETQ. J was trimmed by 6 bases and V by 4 bases; bases with no gene match: 7.

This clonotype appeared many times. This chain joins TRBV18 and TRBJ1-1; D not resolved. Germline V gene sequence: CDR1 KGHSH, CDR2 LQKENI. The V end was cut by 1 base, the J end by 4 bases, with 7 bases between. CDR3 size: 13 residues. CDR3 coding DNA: TGTGCCAGCTCACCACAAGAAGGCACTGAAGCTTTCTTT. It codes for CASSPQEGTEAFF.

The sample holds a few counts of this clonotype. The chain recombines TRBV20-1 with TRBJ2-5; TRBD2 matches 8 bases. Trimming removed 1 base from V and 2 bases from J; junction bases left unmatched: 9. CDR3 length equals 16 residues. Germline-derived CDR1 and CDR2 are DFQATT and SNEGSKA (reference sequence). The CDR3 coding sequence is TGCAGTGCTAGAGTTAGGGCGGGGGGTAATCAAGAGACCCAGTACTTC. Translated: CSARVRAGGNQETQYF.

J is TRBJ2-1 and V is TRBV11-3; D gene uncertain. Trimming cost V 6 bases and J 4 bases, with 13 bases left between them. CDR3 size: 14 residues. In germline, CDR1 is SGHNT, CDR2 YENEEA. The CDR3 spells CASSPVEFYNEQFF. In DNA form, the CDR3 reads TGTGCCAGCAGTCCGGTAGAGTTTTACAATGAGCAGTTCTTC.

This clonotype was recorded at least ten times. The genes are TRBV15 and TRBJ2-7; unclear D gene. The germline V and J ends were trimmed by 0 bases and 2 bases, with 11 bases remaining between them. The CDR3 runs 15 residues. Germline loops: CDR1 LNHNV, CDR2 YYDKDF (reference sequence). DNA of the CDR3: TGTGCCACCAGCAGAGAAGTGGTAGTCACCTACGAGCAGTACTTC. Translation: CATSREVVVTYEQYF.

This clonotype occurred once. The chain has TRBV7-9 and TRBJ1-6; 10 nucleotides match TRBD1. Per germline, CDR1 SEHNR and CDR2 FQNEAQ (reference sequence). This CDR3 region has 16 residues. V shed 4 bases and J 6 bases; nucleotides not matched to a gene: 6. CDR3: CASSSRDRGSNSPLHF. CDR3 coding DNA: TGTGCCAGCAGCTCGCGGGACAGGGGCTCTAATTCACCCCTCCACTTT.

The CDR3 DNA reads TGTGCCTGGAGTGTGGGGGGTAGACAGCCCCAGCATTTT. This translates into CAWSVGGRQPQHF. This chain joins TRBV30 and TRBJ1-5; a possible D gene is TRBD1 (5 bases). The germline gives CDR1 GTSNPN, CDR2 SVGIG (reference sequence). V was pared by 0 bases and J by 7 bases, with 10 bases between. This CDR3 spans 13 amino acids.

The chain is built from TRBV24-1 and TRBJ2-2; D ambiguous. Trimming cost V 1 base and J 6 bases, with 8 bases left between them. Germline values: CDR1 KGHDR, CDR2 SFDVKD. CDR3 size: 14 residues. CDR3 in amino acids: CATSDFPRAGELFF. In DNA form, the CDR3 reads TGTGCCACCAGTGATTTTCCTCGAGCCGGGGAGCTGTTTTTT.

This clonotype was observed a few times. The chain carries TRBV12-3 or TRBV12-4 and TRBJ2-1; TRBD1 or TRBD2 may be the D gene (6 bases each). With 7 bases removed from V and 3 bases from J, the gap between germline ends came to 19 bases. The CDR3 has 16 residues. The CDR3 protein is CASNPKGGLYYNEQFF. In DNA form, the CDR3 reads TGTGCCAGCAACCCCAAAGGGGGGCTTTACTACAATGAGCAGTTCTTC.

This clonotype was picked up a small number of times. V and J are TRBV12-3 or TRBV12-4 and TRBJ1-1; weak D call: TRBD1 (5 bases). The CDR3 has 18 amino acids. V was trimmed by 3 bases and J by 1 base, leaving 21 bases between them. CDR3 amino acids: CASSFRVGLPGRNTEAFF. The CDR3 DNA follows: TGTGCCAGCAGTTTCAGGGTGGGGCTACCAGGGAGGAACACTGAAGCTTTCTTT.